The sample holds one count of the clone carrying this TCR beta chain. Its target is unknown. Method: immunoSEQ multiplex PCR; TCRdb's copy keeps in-frame clones and lacks some. This sample yields some 1,100,000 clones, of which around 78% are seen a single time; 0.5% to 0.6% belongs to the top ten. These data come from a study of shared clonotypes between healthy human individuals. Study results and caveats: Naive subsets typically showed greater estimated richness than memory subsets.

Trimming cost V 2 bases and J 10 bases, with 13 bases left between them. Germline V gene lookup returns CDR1 SGDLS and CDR2 YYNGEE. This CDR3 region has 13 residues. The chain couples TRBV9 to TRBJ2-1, with a weak D call TRBD2 (5 bases). The receptor was derived from a man between 18 and 29 years old in good health. Some clones in this sample may be carry-over from other donors' samples. Sequenced input: memory CD4+ T cells from PBMCs. This sample's subset: CD45RA-negative fraction. The CDR3 here is CASSVDLEREQFF. Written as DNA, the CDR3 is TGTGCCAGCAGCGTCGACCTAGAGCGGGAGCAGTTCTTC.